This entry is about one T cell receptor beta chain. This clonotype was recorded once. Its antigen remains unidentified. No clone much larger than this one lies a single base away; base qualities are absent. One read provides weak support. The library was prepared using 5' RACE. Sequenced using an Illumina HiSeq 2500. A second PCR of about 7 to 12 cycles was performed with a sample-barcoded 5' primer and a J-beta primer mix. A unique molecular identifier was introduced onto each TCR beta cDNA molecule by a template-switch 5' adaptor carrying 12 random nucleotides. Each sample yielded at least 2.5 million CDR3-containing paired-end reads. The Mint cDNA synthesis kit, primed by a TRBC-specific oligonucleotide, was used to synthesize first-strand cDNA from all RNA. Following uracil-DNA glycosylase treatment, a first 18-cycle PCR with universal primers M1SS and BC2_uni_R was performed on all cDNA. The original pipeline was this. Normalization of each sample was performed by random selection of 1 million high-quality reads, each carrying a distinct molecular identifier. Reads sharing molecular identifiers were discarded rather than binned into consensus sequences. MiTCR, set to a Q25 quality threshold and the strictest error-elimination algorithm, was used for CDR3 identification, clonotype clustering and error correction. A nonparametric unseen species model with Euler transformation was used to estimate a lower bound on total TCR beta diversity. Using fastp trimming at Q25 and MiXCR clonotype assembly, TCRdb reanalyzed the public sequencing data and kept in-frame beta chains. Entries are consolidated by CDR3 protein sequence, retaining the most common genes and DNA. These V and J calls originate from TCRdb's pipeline instead of the authors' own analysis. A total of about 680,000 distinct CDR3 sequences appear in this sample, roughly 50% of them only once. 30% to 40% of the sample is taken by the ten largest.

The approximately 41 donors, aged about 6 to 95 years, were systemically healthy Caucasian individuals from Russia. Approximately 9.7 milliliters of peripheral blood were drawn from each donor into EDTA-treated Vacutainer tubes. PBMCs were isolated by Ficoll-Paque density-gradient centrifugation, with at least 7 million obtained per sample. Total RNA, at least 5 micrograms per sample, was extracted from PBMCs with Trizol reagent. Naive CD45RAhigh/CD27high T cell percentages were measured by flow cytometry on a PBMC aliquot from every donor. These data come from a study of blood T cells in healthy people across ages (dated by TCRdb to about 2015). With respect to the entire study: In model experiments, template switching captured roughly one uniquely barcoded TCR beta cDNA molecule for every two T cells. Using deep sequencing normalized with unique cDNA molecular identifiers, the study measured how TCR beta repertoire diversity changes with age. The study analyzed two additional independent replicas of 1 million unique cDNA reads from the same blood draw for two donors, one aged 18 to 30 and one aged 80 or older. Four age groups were formed from the donors: young (average approximately 15 years), middle-aged (approximately 40), aged (roughly 56) and long-lived (around 80). To avoid experimental bias, donors of different ages were distributed randomly across sequencing lanes.

Findings and caveats that apply to the study as a whole: As age increased, observed TCR beta diversity per million T cells dropped in a roughly linear way, and a significant reduction was already evident by age about 36. Since profiling was done on bulk unsorted PBMCs, naive and antigen-experienced compartments could not be conclusively compared. Estimates of total diversity based on one million sequenced T cells were regarded as lower bounds and as underestimates. The long-lived group showed more naive CD4+ T cells, fewer expanded clones and increased TCR diversity than the aged group, suggesting age selection. Because the CMV infection status of the donors was unknown, age-related changes in expanded clonotypes may potentially have been confounded. There was a strong correlation between observed TCR beta diversity and the percentage of naive T cells measured by flow cytometry.

The germline ends are 4 bases apart after V is trimmed by 6 bases and J by 2 bases. For CDR1 and CDR2, the germline V gene lists SNHLY and FYNNEI. Taken from cysteine to phenylalanine, the CDR3 has 11 residues. Just the 33-base CDR3 DNA is kept, in frame starting at base 1. Sequenced material: blood. The chain is made from TRBV2 and TRBJ1-1; the D gene assignment is ambiguous. The source is an older woman in good health. The nucleotides read TGTGCCAGCAGGATAAACACTGAAGCTTTCTTT. This sequence encodes CASRINTEAFF.